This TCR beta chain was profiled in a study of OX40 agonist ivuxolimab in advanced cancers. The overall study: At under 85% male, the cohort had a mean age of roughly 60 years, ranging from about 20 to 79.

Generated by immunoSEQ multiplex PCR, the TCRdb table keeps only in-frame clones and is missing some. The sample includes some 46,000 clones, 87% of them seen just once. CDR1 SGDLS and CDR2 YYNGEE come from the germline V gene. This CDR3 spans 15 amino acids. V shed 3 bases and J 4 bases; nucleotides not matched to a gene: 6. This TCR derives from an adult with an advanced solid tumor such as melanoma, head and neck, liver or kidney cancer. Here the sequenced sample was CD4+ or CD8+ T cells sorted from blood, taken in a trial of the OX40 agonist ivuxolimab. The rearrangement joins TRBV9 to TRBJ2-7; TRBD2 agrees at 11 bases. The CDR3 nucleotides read TGTGCCAGCAGCGCAGAGCCTAGCGGGAGGTACGAGCAGTACTTC. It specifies CASSAEPSGRYEQYF.